This entry lists 19 T cell receptor beta chains sequenced from one sample in a study of vaccination effects on CD4 cells after COVID-19. Expansion of antigen-specific CD4+ T cells with viral peptide pools was carried out by the ViraFEST assay before sequencing. Cells that had been cultured for 9 to 10 days were the source of isolated CD4+ T cells. Each vaccine recipient was nucleocapsid antibody negative and had no prior SARS-CoV-2 infection. Their antigen targets remain unknown. Here immunoSEQ multiplex PCR was the method, and the copy in TCRdb shows in-frame clones only, minus some. The sample has some 68,000 clones, roughly three quarters seen once; the top ten hold roughly 4%. Source: CD4+ T cells from PBMCs cultured with HCoV-OC43 spike peptides, taken before COVID-19 vaccination. Specified subset: HCoV-OC43 spike overlapping peptide pool stimulation. These receptors were collected from a human donor who received a COVID-19 vaccine.

The chain uses TRBV6-2 or TRBV6-3 and TRBJ2-1; D gene ambiguous. Germline CDR1 MNHEY, CDR2 SVGEGT. This CDR3 contains 12 residues. The V end was cut by 5 bases, the J end by 4 bases, with 6 bases between. CDR3 sequence: CASSHQYNEQFF. CDR3 coding DNA: TGTGCCAGCAGTCACCAGTACAATGAGCAGTTCTTC.

The chain is built from TRBV9 and TRBJ1-3; D may be TRBD1 (5 bases). This CDR3 has 13 residues. CDR1 is SGDLS, CDR2 YYNGEE, per germline. V gave up 0 bases and J gave up 5 bases, with 6 bases separating them. The CDR3 protein is CASSVEGRNTIYF. The CDR3 DNA reads TGTGCCAGCAGCGTAGAGGGGAGAAACACCATATATTTT.

The chain uses TRBV11-1 and TRBJ2-1; D is undetermined. This CDR3 is 12 amino acids long. The V and J ends lost 4 bases and 6 bases respectively, with 7 bases between them. In germline, CDR1 is SGHAT, CDR2 FQDESV (reference sequence). Written as DNA, the CDR3 is TGTGCCAGCAGCTCCGTGTCCAATGAGCAGTTCTTC. It codes for CASSSVSNEQFF.

This chain joins TRBV11-3 and TRBJ2-3, with a tentative D call TRBD1 (7 bases). The V end lost 5 bases, the J end lost 2 bases, and 11 bases lay between the germline ends. Germline V gene sequence: CDR1 SGHNT, CDR2 YENEEA. This CDR3 spans 14 amino acids. CDR3 protein: CASSLRGDTDTQYF. In nucleotides, the CDR3 is TGTGCCAGCAGCCTCAGGGGGGACACAGATACGCAGTATTTT.

The chain joins TRBV27 to TRBJ2-6; tentatively, D is TRBD1 (6 bases). Trimming shortened V by 3 bases and J by 3 bases, and 9 bases separated the two germline ends. From germline, CDR1 is MNHEY and CDR2 SMNVEV (reference sequence). This CDR3 is 15 amino acids long. CDR3 in amino acids: CASSFQGRGANVLTF. The CDR3 nucleotides read TGTGCCAGCAGTTTTCAGGGGCGTGGGGCCAACGTCCTGACTTTC.

This clone has just a few counts. The chain recombines TRBV6-2 or TRBV6-3 with TRBJ1-2, with D perhaps TRBD1 (6 bases). V was shortened by 5 bases and J by 3 bases, with 10 bases between the two germline ends. The CDR3 runs to 13 residues. Per germline, CDR1 MNHEY and CDR2 SVGEGT. Here the CDR3 DNA reads TGTGCCAGCAGTCAACGGACAGACTATGGCTACACCTTC. The encoded protein is CASSQRTDYGYTF.

CDR3 loop: CASSQTSGGPRETQYF. The CDR3 DNA reads TGCGCCAGCAGCCAAACTAGCGGGGGGCCGAGGGAGACCCAGTACTTC. This sequence joins TRBV4-1 and TRBJ2-5; the match to TRBD2 covers 12 bases. This CDR3 contains 16 residues. In germline, CDR1 is MGHRA, CDR2 YSYEKL. V gave up 2 bases and J gave up 5 bases; unmatched junction bases: 6.

The chain links TRBV6-5 to TRBJ2-7; 7 nucleotides agree with TRBD1. CDR3 length: 15 residues. The J segment lost 1 base and the V segment lost 6 bases, leaving 9 bases of the junction unmatched. CDR1 is MNHEY and CDR2 is SVGAGI in the germline V gene. CDR3 sequence: CASSRDRDASYEQYV. For the CDR3, the DNA is TGTGCCAGCAGCAGAGACAGGGACGCTTCCTACGAGCAGTACGTC.

The chain joins TRBV11-2 to TRBJ2-2; possible D gene TRBD2, 5 bases. CDR1 SGHAT and CDR2 FQNNGV come from the germline V gene. The ends were cut back, 1 base at V and 2 bases at J, with 11 bases in the middle. CDR3 length: 16 amino acids. The CDR3 here is CASSLVRGKNTGELFF. The DNA for the CDR3 is TGTGCCAGCAGCTTAGTACGGGGAAAAAACACCGGGGAGCTGTTTTTT.

The rearrangement joins TRBV4-1 to TRBJ1-1; D gene ambiguous. V lost 3 bases, J lost 1 base, and 9 bases lay in between. Germline CDR1 MGHRA, CDR2 YSYEKL. This CDR3 has 14 residues. This CDR3 is CASSHGRGNTEAFF. CDR3 nucleotide sequence: TGCGCCAGCAGCCATGGACGGGGGAACACTGAAGCTTTCTTT.

The genes are TRBV4-1 and TRBJ2-3; TRBD1 might be the D (6 bases). This CDR3 contains 16 residues. CDR1 and CDR2 (germline): MGHRA, YSYEKL. The V end was cut by 0 bases, the J end by 5 bases, with 15 bases between. CDR3 DNA sequence: TGCGCCAGCAGCCAAGACGCTGCACAGGGCATAGATACGCAGTATTTT. It encodes CASSQDAAQGIDTQYF.

This clone was counted a few times. V and J are TRBV4-1 and TRBJ2-1; D call uncertain. The CDR3 is made up of 13 amino acids. Per the germline V gene, CDR1 is MGHRA and CDR2 is YSYEKL. V was trimmed by 2 bases and J by 8 bases, leaving 10 bases between them. In nucleotides, the CDR3 is TGCGCCAGCAGCCAATTACACGGAGATGAGCAGTTCTTC. Translated: CASSQLHGDEQFF.

The rearrangement uses TRBV15 and TRBJ2-5; 7 positions agree with TRBD2. The CDR3 extends over 13 amino acids. Germline V gene sequence: CDR1 LNHNV, CDR2 YYDKDF (reference sequence). The V segment lost 9 bases and the J segment 4 bases; nucleotides outside the gene matches: 8. For the CDR3, the DNA is TGTGCCACGTCCGGGGGGAGGGTAGAGACCCAGTACTTC. This gives the protein CATSGGRVETQYF.

This clone was counted a few times. The chain uses TRBV10-3 and TRBJ1-3, with D possibly matching TRBD1 (5 bases). There are 14 residues in the CDR3. In germline, CDR1 is ENHRY, CDR2 SYGVKD. V lost 7 bases to trimming and J lost 4 bases, with 14 bases between them. CDR3 region: CAIKGAGRGNTIYF. DNA of the CDR3: TGTGCCATCAAGGGTGCAGGGAGGGGAAACACCATATATTTT.

The chain employs TRBV19 and TRBJ1-1; D gene uncertain. Germline V gene data show CDR1 as LNHDA and CDR2 as SQIVND (reference sequence). The CDR3 spans 17 residues. Between the trimmed V and J ends, which lost 3 bases and 0 bases, there was a span of 17 bases. CDR3 region: CASSIGRKLLMNTEAFF. Here the CDR3 DNA reads TGTGCCAGTAGTATTGGACGGAAACTGCTCATGAACACTGAAGCTTTCTTT.

The CDR3 here is CASRGGNHDEQFF. The CDR3, as DNA: TGTGCCAGCAGGGGGGGCAATCACGATGAGCAGTTCTTC. The chain links TRBV6-4 to TRBJ2-1; D is tentatively TRBD1 or TRBD2 (6 bases each). V dropped 6 bases and J dropped 8 bases, with 14 bases sitting between them. Germline CDR1 is MRHNA and CDR2 is SNTAGT. This CDR3 region has 13 residues.

The chain joins TRBV19 to TRBJ2-2; 9 bases are shared with TRBD1. V was pared by 3 bases and J by 5 bases, with 7 bases of the junction left unmatched. The CDR3 extends over 16 amino acids. Germline loops: CDR1 LNHDA, CDR2 SQIVND (reference sequence). As DNA, the CDR3 is TGTGCCAGTAGTATTCCGGGACAGGGTATTACCGGGGAGCTGTTTTTT. Translation gives CASSIPGQGITGELFF.

The chain couples TRBV27 to TRBJ1-1; no firm D call. The CDR3 runs 14 residues. Trimming pared 6 bases from V and 2 bases from J, leaving 13 bases between. In germline, CDR1 is MNHEY, CDR2 SMNVEV (reference sequence). The CDR3 coding sequence is TGTGCCAGCAGCCCCCTAAGGCCTAACACTGAAGCTTTCTTT. Translating gives CASSPLRPNTEAFF.

The rearrangement links TRBV21-1 to TRBJ2-7; the table gives TRBD1 as D, unverified against the DNA. TRBV21-1 is reported as a pseudogene. CDR3 length: 17 amino acids. CDR3 sequence: CASSNRDRNLPTYEQYV. CDR3 DNA: TGTGCCAGCAGCAACCGGGACAGAAATCTACCGACCTACGAGCAGTACGTC.